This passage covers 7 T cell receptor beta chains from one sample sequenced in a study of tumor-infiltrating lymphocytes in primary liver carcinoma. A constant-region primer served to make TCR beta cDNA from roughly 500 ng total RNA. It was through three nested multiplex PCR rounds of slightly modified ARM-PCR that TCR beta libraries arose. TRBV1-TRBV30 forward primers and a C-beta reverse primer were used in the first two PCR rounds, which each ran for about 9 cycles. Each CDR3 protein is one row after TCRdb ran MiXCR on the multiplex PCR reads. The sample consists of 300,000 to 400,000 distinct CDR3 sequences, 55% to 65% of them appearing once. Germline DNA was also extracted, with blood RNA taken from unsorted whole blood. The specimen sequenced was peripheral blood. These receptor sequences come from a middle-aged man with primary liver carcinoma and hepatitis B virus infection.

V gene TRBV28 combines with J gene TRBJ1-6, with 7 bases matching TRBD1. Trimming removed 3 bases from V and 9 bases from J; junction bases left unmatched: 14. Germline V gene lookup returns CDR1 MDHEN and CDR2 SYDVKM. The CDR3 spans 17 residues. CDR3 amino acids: CASSLDRILSFSSPLHF. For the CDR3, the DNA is TGTGCCAGCAGTTTGGACAGGATATTGTCCTTTAGTTCACCCCTCCACTTT.

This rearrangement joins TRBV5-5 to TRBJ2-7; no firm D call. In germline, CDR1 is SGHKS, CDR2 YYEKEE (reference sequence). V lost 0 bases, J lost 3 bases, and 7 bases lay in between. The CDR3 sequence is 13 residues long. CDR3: CASSLDWNYEQYF. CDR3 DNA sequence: TGTGCCAGCAGCTTGGACTGGAACTACGAGCAGTACTTC.

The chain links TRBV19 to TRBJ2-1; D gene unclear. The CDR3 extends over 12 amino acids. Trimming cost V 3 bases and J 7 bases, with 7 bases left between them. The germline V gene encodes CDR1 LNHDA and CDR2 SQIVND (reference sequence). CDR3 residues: CASSMWANEQFF. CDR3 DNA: TGTGCCAGTAGTATGTGGGCAAATGAGCAGTTCTTC.

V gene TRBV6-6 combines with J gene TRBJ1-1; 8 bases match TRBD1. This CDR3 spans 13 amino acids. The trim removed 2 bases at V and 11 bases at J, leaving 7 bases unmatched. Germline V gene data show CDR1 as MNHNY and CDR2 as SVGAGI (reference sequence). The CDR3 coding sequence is TGTGCCAGCAGTTACACGACAGGGGAGGAGGCTTTCTTT. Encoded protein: CASSYTTGEEAFF.

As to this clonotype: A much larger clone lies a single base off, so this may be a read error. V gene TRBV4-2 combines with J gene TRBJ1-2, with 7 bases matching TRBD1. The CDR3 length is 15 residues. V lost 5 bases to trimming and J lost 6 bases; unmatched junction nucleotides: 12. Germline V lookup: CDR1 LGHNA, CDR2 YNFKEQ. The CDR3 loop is CASSELQGPNHGYTF. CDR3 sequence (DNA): TGTGCCAGCAGCGAACTACAGGGGCCCAACCATGGCTACACCTTC.

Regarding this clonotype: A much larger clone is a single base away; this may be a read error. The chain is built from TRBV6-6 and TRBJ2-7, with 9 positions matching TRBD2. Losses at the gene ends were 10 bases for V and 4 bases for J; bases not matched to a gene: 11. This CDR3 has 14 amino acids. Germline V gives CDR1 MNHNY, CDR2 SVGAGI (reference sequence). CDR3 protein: CANRAGGSLYEQYF. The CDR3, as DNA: TGTGCCAATCGAGCGGGGGGTTCCCTATACGAGCAGTACTTC.

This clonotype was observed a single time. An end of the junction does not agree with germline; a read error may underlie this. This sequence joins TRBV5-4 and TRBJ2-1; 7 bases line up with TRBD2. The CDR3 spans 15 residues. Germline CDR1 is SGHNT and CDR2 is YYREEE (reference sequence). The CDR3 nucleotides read TGTGCCAGAAGCTTGGCAGCGGGAAGGGCCAATGAGCAGTTCTTC. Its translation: CARSLAAGRANEQFF.